This TCR beta chain derives from a study of technical replicates of blood from a few donors. V lost 0 bases and J lost 5, with 11 bases in between. There are 14 residues in the CDR3. Per the germline V gene, CDR1 is SGHNT and CDR2 is YYREEE (reference sequence). This table comes from immunoSEQ multiplex PCR, and its TCRdb copy is limited to in-frame clones, with some not included. This sample has about 67,000 clones, with 95% to 98% found just once. The clonotype was recovered from a human donor in good health. Sequencing input: T cells isolated from PBMCs. The chain joins TRBV5-4 to TRBJ2-5; TRBD1 might be the D (5 bases). CDR3: CASSLARVAETQYF. Written as DNA, the CDR3 is TGTGCCAGCAGCTTGGCCAGGGTCGCCGAGACCCAGTACTTC.